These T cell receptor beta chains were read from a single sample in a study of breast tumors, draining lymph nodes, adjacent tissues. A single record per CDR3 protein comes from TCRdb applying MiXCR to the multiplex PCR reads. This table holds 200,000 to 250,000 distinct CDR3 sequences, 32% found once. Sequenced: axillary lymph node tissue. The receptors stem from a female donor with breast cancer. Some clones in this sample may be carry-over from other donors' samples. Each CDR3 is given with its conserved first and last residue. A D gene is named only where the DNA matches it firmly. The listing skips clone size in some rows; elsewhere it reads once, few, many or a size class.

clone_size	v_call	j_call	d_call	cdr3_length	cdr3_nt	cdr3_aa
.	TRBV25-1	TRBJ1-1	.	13	TGTGCCAGCAGTGACGCCCTGAACACTGAAGCTTTCTTT	CASSDALNTEAFF
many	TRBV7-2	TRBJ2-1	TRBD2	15	TGTGCCAGCAGCCCGGGACTAGCGATCTACAATGAGCAGTTCTTC	CASSPGLAIYNEQFF
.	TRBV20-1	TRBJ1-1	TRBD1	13	TGCAGTGCTAGAGGGACAGGGAACACTGAAGCTTTCTTT	CSARGTGNTEAFF
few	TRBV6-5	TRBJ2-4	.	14	TGTGCCAGTTCCCAGATACTAGCCAAAAACATTCAGTACTTC	CASSQILAKNIQYF
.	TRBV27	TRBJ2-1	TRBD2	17	TGTGCCAGCAGTTTAGCACGGATCAGCGGGAGGGCTAGAGAGCAGTTCTTC	CASSLARISGRAREQFF
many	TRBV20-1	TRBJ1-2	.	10	TGCAGTGCTAGCCAGACCGGCTACACCTTC	CSASQTGYTF
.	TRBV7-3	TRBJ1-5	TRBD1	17	TGTGCCAGCAGCCCCATAGGGGGCGGGGATTACAATGAGCCCCAGCATTTT	CASSPIGGGDYNEPQHF
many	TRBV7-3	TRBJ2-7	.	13	TGTGCCAGCAGCCCCCTGAGGACCTACGAGCAGTACTTC	CASSPLRTYEQYF
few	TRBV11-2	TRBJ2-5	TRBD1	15	TGTGCCAGCAGCTTAGTTAAGGGGGCCCAAGAGACCCAGTGCTTC	CASSLVKGAQETQCF
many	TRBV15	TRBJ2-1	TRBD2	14	TGTGCCACACCTAGACTGGGGGGGGTAAATGAGCAGTTCTTC	CATPRLGGVNEQFF
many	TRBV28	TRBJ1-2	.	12	TGTGCCAGCAGTCCGGCGAGATATGGCTACACCTTC	CASSPARYGYTF
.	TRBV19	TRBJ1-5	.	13	TGTGCCAGTAGGATGACTAGCGGGAGCCCCCAGCATTTT	CASRMTSGSPQHF
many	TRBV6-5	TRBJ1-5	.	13	TGTGCCAGCAGTTACTCGGACAGTCAGCCCCAGCATTTT	CASSYSDSQPQHF
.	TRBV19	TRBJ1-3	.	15	TGTGCCAGTAGGCCGGGACCGACGATTGGAAACACCATATATTTT	CASRPGPTIGNTIYF
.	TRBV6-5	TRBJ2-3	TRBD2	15	TGTGCCAGCAAGGCAGCGGGAGGTAGCACAGATACGCAGTATTTT	CASKAAGGSTDTQYF
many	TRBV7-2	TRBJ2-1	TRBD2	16	TGTGCCAGCAGCTCTCACCGACTAGCGGACACCAATGAGCAGTTCTTC	CASSSHRLADTNEQFF
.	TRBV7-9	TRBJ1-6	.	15	TGTGCCAGCAGCATGGACGGGAAAGGGACTTCACCCCTCCACTTT	CASSMDGKGTSPLHF
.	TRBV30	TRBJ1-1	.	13	TGTGCCTACAGGGAAAACATGAACACTGAAGCTTTCTTT	CAYRENMNTEAFF
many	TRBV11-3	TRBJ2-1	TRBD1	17	TGTGCCAGCAGCCCTACTTGGGACAGGGGGAATTACAATGAGCAGTTCTTC	CASSPTWDRGNYNEQFF
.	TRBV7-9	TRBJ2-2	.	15	TGTGCCAGCAGCGTTAGTGGAGGGAACACCGGGGAGCTGTTTTTT	CASSVSGGNTGELFF
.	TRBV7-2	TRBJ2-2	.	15	TGTGCCAGTAGCCCCGGTACAGGGCTTGGCGGGGAGCTGCTTTTT	CASSPGTGLGGELLF
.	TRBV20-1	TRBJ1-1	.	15	TGCAGTGCTAGGTACACCCTCTTCGGGAACACTGAAGCTTTCTTT	CSARYTLFGNTEAFF
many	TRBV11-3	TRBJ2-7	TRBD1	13	TGTGCCAGCAGCCGCGGGACAGGGGACGAGCAGTACTTC	CASSRGTGDEQYF
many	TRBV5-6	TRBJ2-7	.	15	TGTGCCAGCAGAGAGCAGGGGACCTTATCCTACGAGCAGTACTTC	CASREQGTLSYEQYF
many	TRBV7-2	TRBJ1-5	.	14	TGTGCCAGCAGCTTAGGTACAGACCATCAGCCCCAGCATTTT	CASSLGTDHQPQHF
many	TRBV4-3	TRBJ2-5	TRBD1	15	TGCGCCAGCAGCCAAGTTTGGGCAGGGGGAGAGACCCAGTACTTC	CASSQVWAGGETQYF
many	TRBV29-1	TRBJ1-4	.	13	TGCAGCTTAGCGGGGGCGGGTAATGAAAAACTGTTTTTT	CSLAGAGNEKLFF
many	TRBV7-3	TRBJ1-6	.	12	TGTGCCAGCAACCCAGGGGATTCACCCCTCCACTTT	CASNPGDSPLHF
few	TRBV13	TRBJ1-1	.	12	TGTGCCAGCAGCTTCTCGAACACTGAAGCTTTCTTT	CASSFSNTEAFF